The rows below give T cell receptor beta chains drawn from one sample of a study of shared clonotypes between healthy human individuals. Only in-frame clones appear in the TCRdb table, and some are missing; sequencing was by immunoSEQ multiplex PCR. The sample carries about 800,000 clones, 90% to 97% recorded once. Material: naive CD8+ T cells sorted from blood. Receptor source: a young man in good health. CDR3s include the opening cysteine and the closing phenylalanine or tryptophan. Fields, in order: CDR3 length, J gene, clone size, V gene, D gene, CDR3 DNA, CDR3 protein. A D gene is named only where the DNA matches it firmly. The listing skips clone size in some rows; elsewhere it reads once, few, many or a size class.

len: 14
j_gene: TRBJ2-2
abundance: NA
v_gene: TRBV27
d_gene: NA
CDR3nt: TGTGCCAGCAGTTCGAGACAGCTAACCGGGGAGCTGTTTTTT
CDR3aa: CASSSRQLTGELFF

len: 16
j_gene: TRBJ2-2
abundance: NA
v_gene: TRBV2
d_gene: NA
CDR3nt: TGTGCCAGCAGTGAAATGGAGCACATGAACACCGGGGAGCTGTTTTTT
CDR3aa: CASSEMEHMNTGELFF

len: 12
j_gene: TRBJ2-3
abundance: few
v_gene: TRBV27
d_gene: NA
CDR3nt: TGTGCCAGCAGTGCCCGCACAGATACGCAGTATTTT
CDR3aa: CASSARTDTQYF

len: 14
j_gene: TRBJ2-1
abundance: NA
v_gene: TRBV7-8
d_gene: TRBD1
CDR3nt: TGTGCCAGCAGCTTCCGACAGGGGTCAAATGAGCAGTTCTTC
CDR3aa: CASSFRQGSNEQFF

len: 16
j_gene: TRBJ2-1
abundance: NA
v_gene: TRBV5-1
d_gene: NA
CDR3nt: TGCGCCAGCAGCTTGGATCGGCGGAGCTCCTACAATGAGCAGTTCTTC
CDR3aa: CASSLDRRSSYNEQFF

len: 14
j_gene: TRBJ2-7
abundance: NA
v_gene: TRBV7-9
d_gene: NA
CDR3nt: TGTGCCAGCAGCTTACCCCCCGTGGTCTACGAGCAGTACTTC
CDR3aa: CASSLPPVVYEQYF

len: 13
j_gene: TRBJ1-2
abundance: NA
v_gene: TRBV19
d_gene: NA
CDR3nt: TGTGCCAGTAGGTACGGACAGAACTATGGCTACACCTTC
CDR3aa: CASRYGQNYGYTF

len: 15
j_gene: TRBJ2-5
abundance: NA
v_gene: TRBV5-5
d_gene: NA
CDR3nt: TGTGCCAGCAGCTTGGGAAATCAGGCCCAAGAGACCCAGTACTTC
CDR3aa: CASSLGNQAQETQYF

len: 18
j_gene: TRBJ2-2
abundance: NA
v_gene: TRBV11-2
d_gene: TRBD2
CDR3nt: TGTGCCAGCAGCTTAGCTCTAGCGGGAGTACAAGTGGGCGGGGAGCTGTTTTTT
CDR3aa: CASSLALAGVQVGGELFF

len: 15
j_gene: TRBJ2-7
abundance: NA
v_gene: TRBV14
d_gene: TRBD2
CDR3nt: TGTGCCAGCAGCCCACTAGCGGGAGGGCCTTACGAGCAGTACTTC
CDR3aa: CASSPLAGGPYEQYF

len: 15
j_gene: TRBJ2-7
abundance: NA
v_gene: TRBV11-2
d_gene: NA
CDR3nt: TGTGCCAGCAGCTTAGTGCCTGGACAACCTTACGAGCAGTACTTC
CDR3aa: CASSLVPGQPYEQYF

len: 15
j_gene: TRBJ2-7
abundance: NA
v_gene: TRBV7-6
d_gene: NA
CDR3nt: TGTGCCAGCAGCCAGCGCCTGGGAGACAGCTACGAGCAGTACTTC
CDR3aa: CASSQRLGDSYEQYF

len: 14
j_gene: TRBJ2-2
abundance: NA
v_gene: TRBV11-3
d_gene: TRBD2
CDR3nt: TGTGCCAGCAGCCCCCCTAGCGGCACCGGGGAGCTGTTTTTT
CDR3aa: CASSPPSGTGELFF

len: 15
j_gene: TRBJ1-5
abundance: NA
v_gene: TRBV4-1
d_gene: NA
CDR3nt: TGCGCCAGCAGCCATTCCCAAGGGGCGGGTCAGCCCCAGCATTTT
CDR3aa: CASSHSQGAGQPQHF

len: 17
j_gene: TRBJ2-3
abundance: NA
v_gene: TRBV27
d_gene: TRBD2
CDR3nt: TGTGCCAGCAGTCCTCTCCCGGGGACTAGCGGCACAGATACGCAGTATTTT
CDR3aa: CASSPLPGTSGTDTQYF

len: 14
j_gene: TRBJ2-7
abundance: NA
v_gene: TRBV6-1
d_gene: NA
CDR3nt: TGTGCCAGCAGTGGACACTTCGCCGGGGACGAGCAGTACTTC
CDR3aa: CASSGHFAGDEQYF

len: 15
j_gene: TRBJ2-7
abundance: NA
v_gene: TRBV6-1
d_gene: TRBD1
CDR3nt: TGTGCCAGCAGTGAAGAGGGACAGGGGAACTACGAGCAGTACTTC
CDR3aa: CASSEEGQGNYEQYF

len: 15
j_gene: TRBJ2-3
abundance: NA
v_gene: TRBV6-5
d_gene: NA
CDR3nt: TGTGCCAGCAGTCCTCGGCGCCCCGAGACAGATACGCAGTATTTT
CDR3aa: CASSPRRPETDTQYF

len: 16
j_gene: TRBJ2-1
abundance: NA
v_gene: TRBV28
d_gene: NA
CDR3nt: TGTGCCAGCAGTTCCCCACGACTCCTCGCCGTCGATGAGCAGTTCTTC
CDR3aa: CASSSPRLLAVDEQFF

len: 17
j_gene: TRBJ2-7
abundance: NA
v_gene: TRBV2
d_gene: TRBD1
CDR3nt: TGTGCCAGCAGTGGGGTAACTCCGGGACAGGGGTTGTGGGAGCAGTACTTC
CDR3aa: CASSGVTPGQGLWEQYF

len: 14
j_gene: TRBJ2-5
abundance: NA
v_gene: TRBV7-6
d_gene: NA
CDR3nt: TGTGCCAGCAGCTTAGGCACGTCCCCAGAGACCCAGTACTTC
CDR3aa: CASSLGTSPETQYF

len: 15
j_gene: TRBJ2-4
abundance: NA
v_gene: TRBV10-2
d_gene: NA
CDR3nt: TGCGCCAGCAGTGATCCGGACAACTACCAGGACATTCAGTACTTC
CDR3aa: CASSDPDNYQDIQYF

len: 14
j_gene: TRBJ2-1
abundance: NA
v_gene: TRBV11-2
d_gene: NA
CDR3nt: TGTGCCAGCAGTCCCCTAGCAACCTACAATGAGCAGTTCTTC
CDR3aa: CASSPLATYNEQFF

len: 15
j_gene: TRBJ2-7
abundance: NA
v_gene: TRBV4-1
d_gene: TRBD2
CDR3nt: TGCGCCAGCAGCCCAGGGACTAGCGTGGCCTACGAGCAGTACTTC
CDR3aa: CASSPGTSVAYEQYF

len: 16
j_gene: TRBJ2-7
abundance: NA
v_gene: TRBV14
d_gene: NA
CDR3nt: TGTGCCAGCAGCCAAGAGTTCGTTAGCGGTTCGTACGAGCAGTACTTC
CDR3aa: CASSQEFVSGSYEQYF